This is a list of T cell receptor beta chains from one sample in a study of control samples from healthy donors and cancer patients. Some clones are missing from TCRdb's copy, which holds only in-frame ones; the method was immunoSEQ multiplex PCR. There are about 220,000 clones in the sample; 90% to 95% occur only once, and over 1.2% lies in the top ten. Material: blood. The receptors were gathered from a man aged 45-60 years in good health. Each CDR3 is given with its conserved first and last residue. The order of the fields is D gene, V gene, J gene, clone size, CDR3 DNA, CDR3 protein. A D gene is named only where the DNA matches it firmly. A clone size is listed for some rows: how often the clone was seen (once, few, many), or a class if it is expanded.

d_gene: NA
v_gene: TRBV7-2
j_gene: TRBJ2-7
abundance: NA
CDR3nt: TGTGCCAGCAGCCCCCGAAGGGGGGCCACCTACGAGCAGTACTTC
CDR3aa: CASSPRRGATYEQYF

d_gene: TRBD2
v_gene: TRBV5-1
j_gene: TRBJ2-7
abundance: NA
CDR3nt: TGCGCCAGCAGGTTAGAGGGAGGGAGCCCGGGTGAGCAGTACTTC
CDR3aa: CASRLEGGSPGEQYF

d_gene: NA
v_gene: TRBV6-5
j_gene: TRBJ1-1
abundance: NA
CDR3nt: TGTGCCAGCAGTTACTCGCCGCTCCAGGTAGCTTTCTTT
CDR3aa: CASSYSPLQVAFF

d_gene: NA
v_gene: TRBV19
j_gene: TRBJ1-5
abundance: NA
CDR3nt: TGTGCCAGTAAACAGGGCAATCAGCCCCAGCATTTT
CDR3aa: CASKQGNQPQHF

d_gene: TRBD1
v_gene: TRBV28
j_gene: TRBJ1-3
abundance: NA
CDR3nt: TGTGCCAGCAGTGGCCGGGACAGTGTACACACCATATATTTT
CDR3aa: CASSGRDSVHTIYF

d_gene: NA
v_gene: TRBV2
j_gene: TRBJ2-2
abundance: NA
CDR3nt: TGTGCCAGCACCGGGGCCGGGGAGCTGTTTTTT
CDR3aa: CASTGAGELFF

d_gene: TRBD2
v_gene: TRBV6-5
j_gene: TRBJ2-5
abundance: NA
CDR3nt: TGTGCCAGCTTAGGCACTAGCGGGGGTTGGACCCAGTACTTC
CDR3aa: CASLGTSGGWTQYF

d_gene: NA
v_gene: TRBV28
j_gene: TRBJ1-5
abundance: NA
CDR3nt: TGTGCCAGCAGTTTACTTAGGGGGGCCGTTGGCCAGCCCCAGCATTTT
CDR3aa: CASSLLRGAVGQPQHF

d_gene: NA
v_gene: TRBV6-5
j_gene: TRBJ2-3
abundance: NA
CDR3nt: TGTGCCAGCAGTTACGATCCCCAGCGGGATACGCAGTATTTT
CDR3aa: CASSYDPQRDTQYF

d_gene: NA
v_gene: TRBV7-8
j_gene: TRBJ2-1
abundance: NA
CDR3nt: TGTGCCTCGGAAGGTCCCCGGGATGAGCAGTTCTTC
CDR3aa: CASEGPRDEQFF

d_gene: TRBD1
v_gene: TRBV5-6
j_gene: TRBJ1-2
abundance: NA
CDR3nt: TGTGCCAGTGAGACAGGGAGCGGAGGATATGGCTACACCTTC
CDR3aa: CASETGSGGYGYTF

d_gene: NA
v_gene: TRBV4-1
j_gene: TRBJ1-5
abundance: NA
CDR3nt: TGCGCCAGCAGCCCGCAGGGGAGCAATCAGCCCCAGCATTTT
CDR3aa: CASSPQGSNQPQHF

d_gene: TRBD2
v_gene: TRBV28
j_gene: TRBJ2-1
abundance: NA
CDR3nt: TGTGCCAGCAGTTCTCCTAGCGGGGGGCCTTACAATGAGCAGTTCTTC
CDR3aa: CASSSPSGGPYNEQFF

d_gene: NA
v_gene: TRBV3-1/TRBV3-2
j_gene: TRBJ2-3
abundance: once
CDR3nt: TGTGCCAGCAGCCAAGAGACTAGAGTTACCTCTACGCAGTATTTT
CDR3aa: CASSQETRVTSTQYF

d_gene: NA
v_gene: TRBV6-2/TRBV6-3
j_gene: TRBJ1-2
abundance: NA
CDR3nt: TGTGCCAGCAGTTCTCCCCATCGCCCCACCTTC
CDR3aa: CASSSPHRPTF

d_gene: TRBD1
v_gene: TRBV5-4
j_gene: TRBJ1-2
abundance: NA
CDR3nt: TGTGCCAGCAGCAAAGGGACAGACTATGGCTACACCTTC
CDR3aa: CASSKGTDYGYTF

d_gene: TRBD1
v_gene: TRBV28
j_gene: TRBJ1-2
abundance: NA
CDR3nt: TGTGCCAGCAGTTCCCGACAGGGTGGGGGCTACACCTTC
CDR3aa: CASSSRQGGGYTF

d_gene: NA
v_gene: TRBV5-6
j_gene: TRBJ1-1
abundance: NA
CDR3nt: TGTGCCAGCAGCCCTTTAGGGGGGCGCGGGACTGAAGCTTTCTTT
CDR3aa: CASSPLGGRGTEAFF

d_gene: NA
v_gene: TRBV9
j_gene: TRBJ1-4
abundance: NA
CDR3nt: TGTGCCAGCAGCGTAGGCTTCAAACCGGTGGGGGCCGATGAAAAACTGTTTTTT
CDR3aa: CASSVGFKPVGADEKLFF

d_gene: TRBD1
v_gene: TRBV6-2/TRBV6-3
j_gene: TRBJ1-2
abundance: NA
CDR3nt: TGTGCCAGCAGTTCACAGGGGGGGACGGACCTCTATGGCTACACCTTC
CDR3aa: CASSSQGGTDLYGYTF

d_gene: NA
v_gene: TRBV5-1
j_gene: TRBJ1-1
abundance: NA
CDR3nt: TGCGCCAGCAGCTCCCAGGGCGGAGTGAACACTGAAGCTTTCTTT
CDR3aa: CASSSQGGVNTEAFF

d_gene: NA
v_gene: TRBV29-1
j_gene: TRBJ2-5
abundance: NA
CDR3nt: TGCAGCGCCCCGGACGGCCAAGAGACCCAGTACTTC
CDR3aa: CSAPDGQETQYF

d_gene: TRBD2
v_gene: TRBV30
j_gene: TRBJ2-2
abundance: NA
CDR3nt: TGTGCCTGGAGTGGACTAGCGGTGAACACCGGGGAGCTGTTTTTT
CDR3aa: CAWSGLAVNTGELFF

d_gene: NA
v_gene: TRBV6-5
j_gene: TRBJ2-7
abundance: once
CDR3nt: TGTGCCAGCAGTTACCCCCTCGGACAGCTGACCTACGAGCAGTACTTC
CDR3aa: CASSYPLGQLTYEQYF

d_gene: TRBD2
v_gene: TRBV5-8
j_gene: TRBJ2-1
abundance: once
CDR3nt: TGTGCCAGCAAATGGGACTACTACAATGAGCAGTTCTTC
CDR3aa: CASKWDYYNEQFF

d_gene: NA
v_gene: TRBV21-1
j_gene: TRBJ1-2
abundance: NA
CDR3nt: TGTGCCAGCGGAGGGGATATGAGGGGCGCGAACAACTATGGCTACACCTTC
CDR3aa: CASGGDMRGANNYGYTF

d_gene: TRBD1
v_gene: TRBV5-8
j_gene: TRBJ2-4
abundance: NA
CDR3nt: TGTGCCAGCAGCCGGAGAGGACAGGTCAACATTCAGTACTTC
CDR3aa: CASSRRGQVNIQYF

d_gene: TRBD1
v_gene: TRBV5-4
j_gene: TRBJ1-2
abundance: NA
CDR3nt: TGTGCCAGCAGAAGGGGACAGGGGAACTATGGCTACACCTTC
CDR3aa: CASRRGQGNYGYTF

d_gene: TRBD2
v_gene: TRBV9
j_gene: TRBJ2-1
abundance: NA
CDR3nt: TGTGCCCGCAGCCGGGGGGGTAGCGGGGCGTACAATGAGCAGTTCTTC
CDR3aa: CARSRGGSGAYNEQFF

d_gene: NA
v_gene: TRBV5-6
j_gene: TRBJ2-6
abundance: once
CDR3nt: TGTGCCAGCAGCTTGTGGGGGGCGGGGGCCAACGTCCTGACTTTC
CDR3aa: CASSLWGAGANVLTF

d_gene: NA
v_gene: TRBV2
j_gene: TRBJ1-2
abundance: NA
CDR3nt: TGTGCCAGCAGTGAACGTTCAGACTATGGCTACACCTTC
CDR3aa: CASSERSDYGYTF

d_gene: NA
v_gene: TRBV24-1
j_gene: TRBJ2-1
abundance: NA
CDR3nt: TGTGCCACCGGACTCGGGACTCAGGGCTATAATGAGCAGTTCTTC
CDR3aa: CATGLGTQGYNEQFF

d_gene: NA
v_gene: TRBV15
j_gene: TRBJ2-1
abundance: few
CDR3nt: TGTGCCACCACCCGGGACACCGGCTCCTACAATGAGCAGTTCTTC
CDR3aa: CATTRDTGSYNEQFF

d_gene: NA
v_gene: TRBV11-2
j_gene: TRBJ1-5
abundance: NA
CDR3nt: TGTGCCAGCAGCTTGAGAGACCATCAGCCCCAGCATTTT
CDR3aa: CASSLRDHQPQHF

d_gene: NA
v_gene: TRBV6-2/TRBV6-3
j_gene: TRBJ1-5
abundance: NA
CDR3nt: TGTGCCAGCAGTTACGCCACGAAGGGGTGGAATCAGCCCCAGCATTTT
CDR3aa: CASSYATKGWNQPQHF

d_gene: NA
v_gene: TRBV12-3/TRBV12-4
j_gene: TRBJ2-5
abundance: NA
CDR3nt: TGTGCCAGCACCGTAAGGGGGGAGACCCAGTACTTC
CDR3aa: CASTVRGETQYF

d_gene: NA
v_gene: TRBV11-3
j_gene: TRBJ2-4
abundance: NA
CDR3nt: TGTGCCAGCAGTCAGACCTCCGGGACACGACAAAACATTCAGTACTTC
CDR3aa: CASSQTSGTRQNIQYF

d_gene: NA
v_gene: TRBV5-1
j_gene: TRBJ1-1
abundance: NA
CDR3nt: TGCGCCAGCAGCTTGGGATCGGGGGACTCAGGCACTGAAGCTTTCTTT
CDR3aa: CASSLGSGDSGTEAFF

d_gene: NA
v_gene: TRBV7-2
j_gene: TRBJ2-5
abundance: NA
CDR3nt: TGTGCCAGCAGCTTACCCTACCAAGAGACCCAGTACTTC
CDR3aa: CASSLPYQETQYF